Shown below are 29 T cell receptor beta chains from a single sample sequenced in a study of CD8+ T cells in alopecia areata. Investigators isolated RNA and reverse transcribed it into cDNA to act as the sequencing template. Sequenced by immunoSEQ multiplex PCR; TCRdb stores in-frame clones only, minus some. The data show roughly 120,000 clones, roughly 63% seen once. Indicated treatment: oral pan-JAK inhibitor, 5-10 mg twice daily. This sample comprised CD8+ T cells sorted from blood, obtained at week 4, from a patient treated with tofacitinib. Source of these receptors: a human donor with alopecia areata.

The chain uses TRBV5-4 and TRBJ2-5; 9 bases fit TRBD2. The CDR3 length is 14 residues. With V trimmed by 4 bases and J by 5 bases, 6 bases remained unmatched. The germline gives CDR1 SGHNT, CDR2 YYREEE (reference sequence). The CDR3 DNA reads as TGTGCCAGCAGCATGCGGGGGGGCGGGGAGACCCAGTACTTC. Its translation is CASSMRGGGETQYF.

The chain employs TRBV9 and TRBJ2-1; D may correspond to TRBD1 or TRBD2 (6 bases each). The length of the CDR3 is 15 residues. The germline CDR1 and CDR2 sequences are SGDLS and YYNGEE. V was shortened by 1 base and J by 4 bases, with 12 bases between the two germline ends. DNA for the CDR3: TGTGCCAGCAGCGTATCGGGGGCGGAGTACAATGAGCAGTTCTTC. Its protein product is CASSVSGAEYNEQFF.

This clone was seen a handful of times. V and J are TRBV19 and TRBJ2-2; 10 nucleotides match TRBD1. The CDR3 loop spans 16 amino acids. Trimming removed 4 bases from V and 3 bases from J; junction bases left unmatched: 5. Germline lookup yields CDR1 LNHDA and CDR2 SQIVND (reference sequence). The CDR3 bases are TGTGCCAGTAGTAAGGGACAGGGGAGGGACACCGGGGAGCTGTTTTTT. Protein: CASSKGQGRDTGELFF.

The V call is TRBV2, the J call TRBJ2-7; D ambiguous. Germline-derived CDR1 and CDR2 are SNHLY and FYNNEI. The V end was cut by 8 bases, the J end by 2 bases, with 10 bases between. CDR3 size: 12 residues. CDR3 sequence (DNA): TGTGCCAGCCAAGAGCTGACCTACGAGCAGTACTTC. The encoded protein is CASQELTYEQYF.

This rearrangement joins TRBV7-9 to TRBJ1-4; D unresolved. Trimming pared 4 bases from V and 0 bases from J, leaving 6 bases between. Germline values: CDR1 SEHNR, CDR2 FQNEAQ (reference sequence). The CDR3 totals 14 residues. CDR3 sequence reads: CASSSDATNEKLFF. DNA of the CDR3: TGTGCCAGCAGCTCAGACGCAACTAATGAAAAACTGTTTTTT.

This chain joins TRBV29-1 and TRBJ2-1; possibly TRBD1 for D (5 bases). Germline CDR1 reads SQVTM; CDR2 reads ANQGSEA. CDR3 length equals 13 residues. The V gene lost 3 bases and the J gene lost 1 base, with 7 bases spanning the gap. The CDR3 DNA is TGCAGCGTTGACAGGGTGTCCTACAATGAGCAGTTCTTC. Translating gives CSVDRVSYNEQFF.

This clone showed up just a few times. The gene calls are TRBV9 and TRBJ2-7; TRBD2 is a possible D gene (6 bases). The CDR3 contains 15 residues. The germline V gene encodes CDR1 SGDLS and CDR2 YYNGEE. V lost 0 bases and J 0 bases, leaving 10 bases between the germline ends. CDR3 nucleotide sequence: TGTGCCAGCAGCGTAGCTGACGGGAGCTCCTACGAGCAGTACTTC. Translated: CASSVADGSSYEQYF.

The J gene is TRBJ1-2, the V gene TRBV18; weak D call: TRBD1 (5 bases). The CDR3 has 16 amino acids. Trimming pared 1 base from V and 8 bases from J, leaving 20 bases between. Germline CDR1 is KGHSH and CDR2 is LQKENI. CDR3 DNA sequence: TGTGCCAGCTCACCACTTTCCGGGGCCCACGAGTACGGCTACACCTTC. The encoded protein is CASSPLSGAHEYGYTF.

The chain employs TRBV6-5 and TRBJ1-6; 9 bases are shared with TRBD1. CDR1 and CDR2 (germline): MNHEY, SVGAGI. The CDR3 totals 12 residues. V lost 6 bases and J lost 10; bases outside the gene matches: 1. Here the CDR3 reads CASRGQGSPLHF. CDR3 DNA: TGTGCCAGCAGGGGACAGGGCTCACCCCTCCACTTT.

The CDR3 region has the DNA TGTGCCGGAGATGAGCAGTTCTTC. Translating gives CAGDEQFF. This chain connects TRBV30 to TRBJ2-1; D unclear. Germline-derived CDR1 and CDR2 are GTSNPN and SVGIG (reference sequence). Deletions cut 8 bases from V and 8 bases from J, with 4 bases between. This CDR3 has 8 residues.

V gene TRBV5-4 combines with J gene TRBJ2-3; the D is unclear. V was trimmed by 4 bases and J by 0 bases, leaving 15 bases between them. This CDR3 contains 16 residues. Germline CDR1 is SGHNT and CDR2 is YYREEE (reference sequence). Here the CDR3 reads CASSRNPGTSTDTQYF. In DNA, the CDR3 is TGTGCCAGCAGCCGCAACCCTGGCACGAGCACAGATACGCAGTATTTT.

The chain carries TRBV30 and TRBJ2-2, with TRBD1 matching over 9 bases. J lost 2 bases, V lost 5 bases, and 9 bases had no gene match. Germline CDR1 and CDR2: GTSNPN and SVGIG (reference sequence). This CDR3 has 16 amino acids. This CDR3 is CAWDYPGQGNTGELFF. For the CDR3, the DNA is TGTGCCTGGGACTATCCGGGACAGGGAAACACCGGGGAGCTGTTTTTT. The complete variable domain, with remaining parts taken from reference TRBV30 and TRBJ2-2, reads SQTIHQWPATLVQPVGSPLSLECTVEGTSNPNLYWYRQAAGRGLQLLFYSVGIGQISSEVPQNLSASRPQDRQFILSSKKLLLSDSGFYLCAWDYPGQGNTGELFFGEGSRLTVL.

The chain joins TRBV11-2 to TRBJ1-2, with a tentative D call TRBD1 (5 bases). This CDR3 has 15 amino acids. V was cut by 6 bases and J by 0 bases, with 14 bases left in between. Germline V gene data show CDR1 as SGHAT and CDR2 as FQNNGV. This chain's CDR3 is CASSDVGASNYGYTF. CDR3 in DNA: TGTGCCAGCAGTGATGTAGGGGCTTCTAACTATGGCTACACCTTC.

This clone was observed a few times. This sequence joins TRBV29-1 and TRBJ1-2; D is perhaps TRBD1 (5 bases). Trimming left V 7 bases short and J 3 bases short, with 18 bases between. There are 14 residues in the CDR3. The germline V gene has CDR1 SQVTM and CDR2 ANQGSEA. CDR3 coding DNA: TGCAGCGCCCCCGGGGGGAGACCTCACTATGGCTACACCTTC. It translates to CSAPGGRPHYGYTF. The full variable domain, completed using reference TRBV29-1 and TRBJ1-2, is SAVISQKPSRDICQRGTSLTIQCQVDSQVTMMFWYRQQPGQSLTLIATANQGSEATYESGFVIDKFPISRPNLTFSTLTVSNMSPEDSSIYLCSAPGGRPHYGYTFGSGTRLTVV.

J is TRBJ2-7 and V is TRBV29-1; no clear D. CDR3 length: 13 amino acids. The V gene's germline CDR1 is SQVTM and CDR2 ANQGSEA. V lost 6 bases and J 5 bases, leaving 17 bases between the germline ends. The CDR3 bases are TGCAGCGTCACCGACTCCTTGGGAAACGAGCAGTACTTC. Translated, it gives CSVTDSLGNEQYF.

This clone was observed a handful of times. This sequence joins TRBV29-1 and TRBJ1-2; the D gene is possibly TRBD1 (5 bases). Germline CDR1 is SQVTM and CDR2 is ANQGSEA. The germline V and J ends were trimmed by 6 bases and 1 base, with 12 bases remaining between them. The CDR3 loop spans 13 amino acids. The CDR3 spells CSVDRQDNYGYTF. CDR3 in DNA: TGCAGCGTCGACAGACAAGATAACTATGGCTACACCTTC.

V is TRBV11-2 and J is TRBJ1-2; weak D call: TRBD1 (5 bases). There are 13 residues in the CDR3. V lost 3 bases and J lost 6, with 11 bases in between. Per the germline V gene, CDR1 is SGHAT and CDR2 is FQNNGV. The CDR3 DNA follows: TGTGCCAGCAGCTTGAGGGGAGAGGATGGCTACACCTTC. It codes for CASSLRGEDGYTF.

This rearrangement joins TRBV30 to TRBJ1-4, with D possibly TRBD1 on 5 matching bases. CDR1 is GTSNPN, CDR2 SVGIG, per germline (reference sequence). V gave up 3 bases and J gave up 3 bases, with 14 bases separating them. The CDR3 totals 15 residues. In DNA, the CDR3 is TGTGCCTGGAGGTCCGGGACGGGGGCTAATGAAAAACTGTTTTTT. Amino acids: CAWRSGTGANEKLFF.

The CDR3 sequence is CASSQEIGGYEQYF. CDR3 DNA: TGTGCCAGCAGCCAAGAAATAGGGGGCTACGAGCAGTACTTC. The V call is TRBV4-2, the J call TRBJ2-7; perhaps TRBD1 as D (6 bases). Germline V gene lookup returns CDR1 LGHNA and CDR2 YNFKEQ. This CDR3 spans 14 amino acids. V was clipped by 0 bases and J by 3 bases, with 9 bases between them.

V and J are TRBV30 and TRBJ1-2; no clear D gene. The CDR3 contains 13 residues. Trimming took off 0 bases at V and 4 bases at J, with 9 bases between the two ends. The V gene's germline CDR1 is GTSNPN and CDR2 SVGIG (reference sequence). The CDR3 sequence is CAWSVPRAYGYTF. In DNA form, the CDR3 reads TGTGCCTGGAGTGTACCCCGGGCCTATGGCTACACCTTC.

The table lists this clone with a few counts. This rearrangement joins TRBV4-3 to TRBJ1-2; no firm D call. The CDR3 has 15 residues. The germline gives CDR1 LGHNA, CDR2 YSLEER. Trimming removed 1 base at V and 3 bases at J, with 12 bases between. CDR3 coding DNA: TGCGCCAGCAGCCAAGTTTATGGGAAGTACTATGGCTACACCTTC. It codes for CASSQVYGKYYGYTF.

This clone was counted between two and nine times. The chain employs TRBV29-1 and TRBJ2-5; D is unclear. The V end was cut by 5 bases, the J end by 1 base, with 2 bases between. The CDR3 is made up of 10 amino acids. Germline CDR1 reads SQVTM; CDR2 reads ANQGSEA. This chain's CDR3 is CSVPQETQYF. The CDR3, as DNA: TGCAGCGTTCCCCAAGAGACCCAGTACTTC.

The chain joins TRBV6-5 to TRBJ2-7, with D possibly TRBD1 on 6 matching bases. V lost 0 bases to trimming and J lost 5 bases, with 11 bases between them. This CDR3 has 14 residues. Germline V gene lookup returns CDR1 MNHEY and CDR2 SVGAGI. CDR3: CASSYSGAGDEQYF. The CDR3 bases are TGTGCCAGCAGTTACTCGGGGGCAGGGGACGAGCAGTACTTC.

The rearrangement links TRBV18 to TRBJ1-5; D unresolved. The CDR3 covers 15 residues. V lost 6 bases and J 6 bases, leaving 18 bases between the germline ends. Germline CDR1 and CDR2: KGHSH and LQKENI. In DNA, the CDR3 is TGTGCCAGCTCCCATAGGCGGGAATTGAGTCAGCCCCAGCATTTT. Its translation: CASSHRRELSQPQHF.

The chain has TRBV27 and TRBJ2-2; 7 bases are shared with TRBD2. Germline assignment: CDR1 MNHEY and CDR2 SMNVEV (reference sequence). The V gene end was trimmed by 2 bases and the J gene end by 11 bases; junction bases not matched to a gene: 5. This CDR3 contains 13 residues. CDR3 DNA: TGTGCCAGCAGTTTAAACGGCGGGAGAGAGCTGTTTTTT. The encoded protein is CASSLNGGRELFF.

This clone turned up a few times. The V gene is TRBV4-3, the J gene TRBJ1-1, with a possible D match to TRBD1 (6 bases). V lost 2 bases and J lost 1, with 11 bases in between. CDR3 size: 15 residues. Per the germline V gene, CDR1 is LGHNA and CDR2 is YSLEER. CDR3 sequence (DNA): TGCGCCAGCAGCCAACACCAGGGGCGGAACACTGAAGCTTTCTTT. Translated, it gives CASSQHQGRNTEAFF.

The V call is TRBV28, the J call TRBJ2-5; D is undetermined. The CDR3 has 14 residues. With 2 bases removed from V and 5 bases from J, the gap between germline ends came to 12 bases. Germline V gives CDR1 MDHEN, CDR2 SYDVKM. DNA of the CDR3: TGTGCCAGCAGTTTAATGGGTTCTCGGGAGACCCAGTACTTC. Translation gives CASSLMGSRETQYF.

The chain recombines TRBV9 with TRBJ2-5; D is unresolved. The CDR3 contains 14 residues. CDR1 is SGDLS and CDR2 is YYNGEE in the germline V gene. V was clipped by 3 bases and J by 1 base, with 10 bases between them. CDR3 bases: TGTGCCAGCAGCGGACATACGCCCCAAGAGACCCAGTACTTC. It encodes CASSGHTPQETQYF.

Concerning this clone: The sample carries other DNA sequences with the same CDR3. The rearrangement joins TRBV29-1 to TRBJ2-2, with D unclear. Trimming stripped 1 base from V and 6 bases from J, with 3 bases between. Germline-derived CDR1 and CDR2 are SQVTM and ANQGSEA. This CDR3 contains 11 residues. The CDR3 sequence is CSVEGSGELFF. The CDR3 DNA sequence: TGCAGCGTTGAAGGGTCCGGGGAGCTGTTTTTT.